Each of the 20 T cell receptor beta chains below was sequenced from the same sample in a study of shared clonotypes between healthy human individuals. Produced via immunoSEQ multiplex PCR; TCRdb's table is partial and in-frame only. The table lists almost 700,000 clones, around 92% of them singletons. Naive CD8 isolation took CD45RO-negative cells positively selected for CCR7 and excluded terminally differentiated effector memory CD45RA+ cells. The sequenced sample was naive CD8+ T cells sorted from blood. The origin of the receptors is a man aged 30-40 years in good health.

This clone appeared a few times. The J gene is TRBJ1-2, the V gene TRBV7-2; D is ambiguous. V gave up 1 base and J gave up 1 base, with 7 bases separating them. The CDR3 has 14 amino acids. Germline CDR1 and CDR2: SGHTA and FQGNSA. Here the CDR3 reads CASSLGQNNYGYTF. The CDR3 region has the DNA TGTGCCAGCAGCTTAGGGCAAAATAACTATGGCTACACCTTC.

The rearrangement joins TRBV2 to TRBJ2-4; D not certain. This CDR3 spans 14 amino acids. Trimming shortened V by 2 bases and J by 0 bases, and 5 bases separated the two germline ends. CDR1 and CDR2 (germline): SNHLY, FYNNEI. The CDR3 spells CASSESRAKNIQYF. The CDR3 bases are TGTGCCAGCAGTGAAAGCCGAGCCAAAAACATTCAGTACTTC.

The chain is built from TRBV27 and TRBJ2-5; D remains unclear. There are 13 residues in the CDR3. Looked up from germline, CDR1 is MNHEY and CDR2 is SMNVEV (reference sequence). Trimming took 8 bases from V and 3 from J, leaving 13 bases between them. The CDR3: CASRWVSEETQYF. CDR3 DNA: TGTGCCAGCCGGTGGGTTTCGGAAGAGACCCAGTACTTC.

The CDR3 DNA reads TGTGCCAGTAGTATTGGAGCGGACCATAGCACAGATACGCAGTATTTT. Translation gives CASSIGADHSTDTQYF. The chain combines TRBV19 with TRBJ2-3, with D tentatively TRBD2 (5 bases). The CDR3 has 16 residues. From germline, CDR1 is LNHDA and CDR2 SQIVND (reference sequence). Trimming took 3 bases from V and 0 from J, leaving 13 bases between them.

The chain combines TRBV7-9 with TRBJ2-7, with D tentatively TRBD1 (7 bases). Germline V gene sequence: CDR1 SEHNR, CDR2 FQNEAQ (reference sequence). Between the trimmed V and J ends, which lost 4 bases and 6 bases, there was a span of 13 bases. This CDR3 has 13 residues. Written as DNA, the CDR3 is TGTGCCAGCAGCTCGCGGGACAGCGTCGAGCAGTACTTC. The encoded protein is CASSSRDSVEQYF.

This chain connects TRBV28 to TRBJ2-7; 9 bases line up with TRBD1. The CDR3 totals 14 residues. Germline trimming cut 7 bases from V and 2 bases from J; bases unmatched to any gene: 6. From germline, CDR1 is MDHEN and CDR2 SYDVKM. Here the CDR3 DNA reads TGTGCCAGCACCACCGGACAGGGGACCTACGAGCAGTACTTC. It is translated as CASTTGQGTYEQYF.

In its sample, this clone was seen once. This chain uses TRBV14 with TRBJ2-1; 10 bases align to TRBD2. Germline V gene lookup returns CDR1 SGHDN and CDR2 FVKESK. This CDR3 is built from 22 residues. Germline trimming cut 1 base from V and 4 bases from J; bases unmatched to any gene: 22. The CDR3 protein is CASSQGSKSGRAYSLPYNEQFF. The CDR3 DNA is TGTGCCAGCAGCCAAGGCTCTAAGAGCGGGAGGGCCTACTCTCTACCTTACAATGAGCAGTTCTTC.

The genes are TRBV7-8 and TRBJ2-1; 8 bases are shared with TRBD1. The CDR3 is made up of 19 amino acids. From germline, CDR1 is SGHVS and CDR2 FQNEAQ. The trim removed 5 bases at V and 0 bases at J, leaving 15 bases unmatched. CDR3 DNA sequence: TGTGCCAGCAGCAGCCCGGGACAGGCGACCCCGAGCTCCTACAATGAGCAGTTCTTC. Amino acid sequence: CASSSPGQATPSSYNEQFF. Combining the CDR3 with reference TRBV7-8 and TRBJ2-1 gives the whole variable domain GAGVSQSPRYKVAKRGQDVALRCDPISGHVSLFWYQQALGQGPEFLTYFQNEAQLDKSGLPSDRFFAERPEGSVSTLKIQRTQQEDSAVYLCASSSPGQATPSSYNEQFFGPGTRLTVL.

This chain uses TRBV7-9 with TRBJ2-1, with D possibly matching TRBD2 (6 bases). CDR3 length: 16 amino acids. V shed 8 bases and J shed 0 bases, with 17 bases lying between them. Looked up from germline, CDR1 is SEHNR and CDR2 is FQNEAQ (reference sequence). The CDR3 bases are TGTGCCAGCTCATCCACCCGGGAGTCCTCCTACAATGAGCAGTTCTTC. This translates into CASSSTRESSYNEQFF.

This chain joins TRBV28 and TRBJ1-4; D is undetermined. The CDR3 loop spans 14 amino acids. CDR1 is MDHEN, CDR2 SYDVKM, per germline. V lost 5 bases and J lost 0, with 7 bases in between. In DNA form, the CDR3 reads TGTGCCAGCAGTACCATGGCAACTAATGAAAAACTGTTTTTT. Its translation is CASSTMATNEKLFF.

This chain connects TRBV7-8 to TRBJ2-1; D call uncertain. The ends were cut back, 3 bases at V and 5 bases at J, with 17 bases in the middle. In germline, CDR1 is SGHVS, CDR2 FQNEAQ. This CDR3 region has 16 residues. DNA of the CDR3: TGTGCCAGCAGCTTGCGTACGAACTTCCTAGACAATGAGCAGTTCTTC. Amino acids: CASSLRTNFLDNEQFF. Variable domain in full (rest from reference TRBV7-8 and TRBJ2-1): GAGVSQSPRYKVAKRGQDVALRCDPISGHVSLFWYQQALGQGPEFLTYFQNEAQLDKSGLPSDRFFAERPEGSVSTLKIQRTQQEDSAVYLCASSLRTNFLDNEQFFGPGTRLTVL.

The chain joins TRBV27 to TRBJ2-1, with D uncertain. Germline values: CDR1 MNHEY, CDR2 SMNVEV (reference sequence). V lost 8 bases to trimming and J lost 1 base, with 12 bases between them. This CDR3 contains 14 residues. CDR3 bases: TGTGCCAGCGCGAAGTGGGGTTCCTACAATGAGCAGTTCTTC. This gives the protein CASAKWGSYNEQFF.

Concerning this clone: The sample carries other DNA sequences with the same CDR3. The rearrangement joins TRBV11-2 to TRBJ2-3; possibly TRBD2 for D (6 bases). The CDR3 has 16 residues. V shed 1 base and J shed 0 bases, with 11 bases lying between them. Germline-derived CDR1 and CDR2 are SGHAT and FQNNGV. CDR3 sequence (DNA): TGTGCCAGCAGCTTAGGTAGCGGAACTAGCACAGATACGCAGTATTTT. Its translation: CASSLGSGTSTDTQYF. Looking up the rest from reference TRBV11-2 and TRBJ2-3 gives the full variable domain: EAGVAQSPRYKIIEKRQSVAFWCNPISGHATLYWYQQILGQGPKLLIQFQNNGVVDDSQLPKDRFSAERLKGVDSTLKIQPAKLEDSAVYLCASSLGSGTSTDTQYFGPGTRLTVL.

This clone was recorded a few times. The chain carries TRBV9 and TRBJ1-2; D gene uncertain. Trimming took 0 bases from V and 5 from J, leaving 14 bases between them. The CDR3 consists of 15 residues. Germline CDR1 and CDR2: SGDLS and YYNGEE. CDR3 sequence (DNA): TGTGCCAGCAGCGTAGGCGGCTATAGTCCTTATGGCTACACCTTC. The encoded protein is CASSVGGYSPYGYTF. Looking up the rest from reference TRBV9 and TRBJ1-2 gives the full variable domain: DSGVTQTPKHLITATGQRVTLRCSPRSGDLSVYWYQQSLDQGLQFLIQYYNGEERAKGNILERFSAQQFPDLHSELNLSSLELGDSALYFCASSVGGYSPYGYTFGSGTRLTVV.

The chain joins TRBV5-1 to TRBJ2-3; D is uncertain. Looked up from germline, CDR1 is SGHRS and CDR2 is YFSETQ. The V gene lost 0 bases and the J gene lost 5 bases, with 4 bases spanning the gap. The CDR3 is 12 residues long. CDR3 bases: TGCGCCAGCAGCTTGGAGGTAGATACGCAGTATTTT. It encodes CASSLEVDTQYF.

The chain is built from TRBV29-1 and TRBJ1-1, with no clear D. CDR1 and CDR2 (germline): SQVTM, ANQGSEA. This CDR3 spans 15 amino acids. V dropped 0 bases and J dropped 3 bases, with 14 bases sitting between them. CDR3 in amino acids: CSVEDPAQTDTEAFF. The CDR3 region has the DNA TGCAGCGTTGAAGACCCCGCACAAACCGACACTGAAGCTTTCTTT.

The V and J genes are TRBV11-2 and TRBJ2-1; D is uncertain. Trimming cost V 10 bases and J 9 bases, with 16 bases left between them. The germline V gene has CDR1 SGHAT and CDR2 FQNNGV. The CDR3 totals 12 residues. The CDR3, as DNA: TGTGCCACTCAGACTCTTCCGGGTGAGCAGTTCTTC. Amino acid sequence: CATQTLPGEQFF.

This sequence joins TRBV7-9 and TRBJ2-3; D remains unclear. Germline-derived CDR1 and CDR2 are SEHNR and FQNEAQ (reference sequence). V was pared by 4 bases and J by 7 bases, with 18 bases between. This CDR3 comprises 15 residues. CDR3 protein: CASSSIGPRTNTQYF. The CDR3 coding sequence is TGTGCCAGCAGCTCGATTGGGCCCCGCACCAATACGCAGTATTTT.

The rearrangement links TRBV13 to TRBJ2-7; a possible D gene is TRBD1 (6 bases). The CDR3 consists of 12 residues. CDR1 and CDR2 (germline): PRHDT, FYEKMQ (reference sequence). The V and J ends lost 1 base and 6 bases respectively, with 7 bases between them. CDR3 protein: CASSLETGEQYF. The CDR3 DNA reads as TGTGCCAGCAGCTTAGAGACAGGCGAGCAGTACTTC.

This chain uses TRBV5-6 with TRBJ2-7, with TRBD1 matching 8 bases. The trim removed 3 bases at V and 0 bases at J, leaving 14 bases unmatched. The CDR3 contains 18 residues. CDR1 and CDR2 from the germline V gene are SGHDT and YYEEEE. CDR3 residues: CASSSSEKTGGSSYEQYF. The CDR3 bases are TGTGCCAGCAGCTCGAGCGAAAAAACAGGGGGTAGCTCCTACGAGCAGTACTTC.